These 20 T cell receptor beta chains were sequenced from one sample in a study of shared clonotypes between healthy human individuals. Repertoires were generated with immunoSEQ multiplex PCR, while TCRdb's copy carries only in-frame clones and drops some. The sample carries approximately 470,000 clones, around 73% recorded once. The sequencing sample was made of PBMCs. The origin of the receptors is a woman in her thirties or forties in good health. Some clones in this sample may be carry-over from other donors' samples.

A remark on this clone: Since a much larger clone is just one base distant, this may be a read error. This chain joins TRBV4-2 and TRBJ1-1; D might be TRBD1 (6 bases). Trimming cost V 1 base and J 11 bases, with 17 bases left between them. The CDR3 has 14 amino acids. Germline values: CDR1 LGHNA, CDR2 YNFKEQ. The CDR3 DNA reads TGTGCCAGCAGCCAAGGCCTGGACAGCCGGGGGGCTTTCTTT. This translates into CASSQGLDSRGAFF.

In regard to this clone: One junction end does not reproduce the germline sequence, and a read error may be involved. The gene calls are TRBV7-9 and TRBJ2-3, with 10 bases identical to TRBD2. The CDR3 runs to 14 residues. Germline lookup yields CDR1 SEHNR and CDR2 FQNEAQ (reference sequence). The CDR3 DNA reads TGTGCCAGCAGCCTAGCGGGGGCCACAGATACGCAGTATTTT. This sequence encodes CASSLAGATDTQYF.

The gene calls are TRBV7-8 and TRBJ1-5, with no clear D. The length of the CDR3 is 15 residues. V was cut by 1 base and J by 9 bases, with 16 bases left in between. Germline V lookup: CDR1 SGHVS, CDR2 FQNEAQ. For the CDR3, the DNA is TGTGCCAGCAGCTTAGTCAACGGTCCTGCCGGGCCCCAGCATTTT. Translated, it gives CASSLVNGPAGPQHF.

The J gene is TRBJ2-3, the V gene TRBV9; a weak D match, TRBD1 (5 bases). V lost 0 bases to trimming and J lost 0 bases, with 14 bases between them. The CDR3 has 17 amino acids. Germline V gives CDR1 SGDLS, CDR2 YYNGEE. The CDR3 DNA is TGTGCCAGCAGCGTAGGAGTGGGTGGGGCTAGCACAGATACGCAGTATTTT. Its protein is CASSVGVGGASTDTQYF.

This chain links TRBV18 with TRBJ2-5; D possibly corresponds to TRBD1 (6 bases). The ends were cut back, 5 bases at V and 0 bases at J, with 7 bases in the middle. Germline V gene data show CDR1 as KGHSH and CDR2 as LQKENI. The CDR3 is 13 amino acids. This CDR3 reads CASSGDNQETQYF. The CDR3 DNA is TGTGCCAGCTCAGGGGACAACCAAGAGACCCAGTACTTC.

V usage is TRBV6-1 and J usage is TRBJ1-2; no clear D. This CDR3 is 13 amino acids long. V was clipped by 1 base and J by 4 bases, with 7 bases between them. The germline gives CDR1 MNHNS, CDR2 SASEGT. The CDR3 protein is CASSEGGLYGYTF. CDR3 sequence (DNA): TGTGCCAGCAGTGAAGGAGGTCTCTATGGCTACACCTTC.

Worth noting for this clone: An end of the junction differs from the germline gene, which may be a read error. V is TRBV28 and J is TRBJ1-3; unclear D gene. CDR1 is MDHEN, CDR2 SYDVKM, per germline. The CDR3 loop spans 13 amino acids. CDR3 sequence: CASSFNSGSTIYF. The DNA for the CDR3 is TGTGCCAGCAGTTTTAACAGCGGAAGCACCATATATTTT.

This chain links TRBV4-1 with TRBJ2-5; D perhaps matches TRBD2 (7 bases). Per the germline V gene, CDR1 is MGHRA and CDR2 is YSYEKL. Trimming left V 4 bases short and J 4 bases short, with 13 bases between. The CDR3 runs to 14 residues. This CDR3 reads CASSPEGGRETQYF. Here the CDR3 DNA reads TGCGCCAGCAGCCCGGAGGGGGGGCGAGAGACCCAGTACTTC.

This clone came up a few times. The rearrangement links TRBV13 to TRBJ2-7, with D uncertain. In germline, CDR1 is PRHDT, CDR2 FYEKMQ (reference sequence). The germline V and J ends were trimmed by 0 bases and 2 bases, with 8 bases remaining between them. The CDR3 loop spans 14 amino acids. The CDR3 reads CASSLGGSTYEQYF. In nucleotides, the CDR3 is TGTGCCAGCAGCTTAGGGGGGTCAACCTACGAGCAGTACTTC.

V and J are TRBV29-1 and TRBJ2-3; the match to TRBD1 covers 7 bases. J gave up 6 bases and V 1 base, and 4 bases lay outside the gene matches. Germline values: CDR1 SQVTM, CDR2 ANQGSEA. CDR3 length: 13 amino acids. The CDR3 spells CSVEGQGGDTQYF. For the CDR3, the DNA is TGCAGCGTTGAAGGACAGGGCGGCGATACGCAGTATTTT.

This clone has at least ten counts. Distinct nucleotide sequences in the sample also encode this CDR3. This chain connects TRBV30 to TRBJ1-2; D is unresolved. V gave up 6 bases and J gave up 6 bases, with 23 bases separating them. CDR1 is GTSNPN and CDR2 is SVGIG in the germline V gene (reference sequence). The length of the CDR3 is 15 residues. The CDR3 sequence: CACLWGSGEVHGYTF. The CDR3 bases are TGTGCCTGCCTCTGGGGTTCCGGGGAAGTCCATGGCTACACCTTC. The whole variable domain, filled in from reference TRBV30 and TRBJ1-2, reads SQTIHQWPATLVQPVGSPLSLECTVEGTSNPNLYWYRQAAGRGLQLLFYSVGIGQISSEVPQNLSASRPQDRQFILSSKKLLLSDSGFYLCACLWGSGEVHGYTFGSGTRLTVV.

This chain connects TRBV5-1 to TRBJ1-6; 10 positions match TRBD1. The CDR3 loop spans 15 amino acids. Germline-derived CDR1 and CDR2 are SGHRS and YFSETQ. With 0 bases clipped from V and 9 bases from J, the junction kept 3 bases outside the gene matches. Written as DNA, the CDR3 is TGCGCCAGCAGCTTGGACGGGACAGGGGTTTCACCCCTCCACTTT. Translated, it gives CASSLDGTGVSPLHF.

The CDR3 DNA follows: TGTGCCAGCTCACCACCGACTAGCGGGAGGCCAGATACGCAGTATTTT. This encodes CASSPPTSGRPDTQYF. The gene calls are TRBV18 and TRBJ2-3; the match to TRBD2 covers 13 bases. The germline CDR1 and CDR2 sequences are KGHSH and LQKENI. This CDR3 has 16 amino acids. After removal of 0 bases from V and 4 bases from J, the junction contained 1 base not matched to a gene.

This clone has only a few counts. The CDR3 region has the DNA TGTGCCAGCAGTTCCTATAAAGGACTATACGAGCAGTACTTC. It translates to CASSSYKGLYEQYF. This chain uses TRBV28 with TRBJ2-7; D is possibly TRBD2 (6 bases). CDR3 size: 14 residues. V was shortened by 4 bases and J by 4 bases, with 14 bases between the two germline ends. Germline lookup yields CDR1 MDHEN and CDR2 SYDVKM.

The genes are TRBV29-1 and TRBJ1-2; D is perhaps TRBD1 (6 bases). Trimming cost V 0 bases and J 5 bases, with 10 bases left between them. CDR3 length: 13 residues. Germline-derived CDR1 and CDR2 are SQVTM and ANQGSEA. This chain's CDR3 is CSVEEYREYGYTF. The CDR3 DNA is TGCAGCGTTGAAGAATACAGGGAGTATGGCTACACCTTC.

This sequence joins TRBV28 and TRBJ1-2; D gene uncertain. The CDR3 consists of 13 residues. The V and J ends lost 7 bases and 6 bases respectively, with 15 bases between them. In germline, CDR1 is MDHEN, CDR2 SYDVKM. In DNA form, the CDR3 reads TGTGCCAGCACCCCCGGATTACCCCATGGCTACACCTTC. Translation gives CASTPGLPHGYTF.

About this clone: At the DNA level, this CDR3 is encoded by other sequences in the same sample as well. J is TRBJ1-2 and V is TRBV28; 8 positions match TRBD1. Per germline, CDR1 MDHEN and CDR2 SYDVKM. V lost 6 bases, J lost 7 bases, and 10 bases stayed unmatched. The CDR3 contains 14 residues. CDR3 protein: CASSSTQGAGGYTF. The CDR3 DNA reads as TGTGCCAGCAGCAGTACTCAGGGGGCCGGTGGCTACACCTTC.

This clone was counted once. A read error may explain this, as a much larger clone is one base away. The sample carries other DNA sequences with the same CDR3. CDR3 amino acids: CASSLGLGNTEAFF. The CDR3 nucleotides read TGCGCCAGCAGCTTGGGACTAGGGAACACTGAAGCCTTCTTT. The rearrangement joins TRBV5-1 to TRBJ1-1; D is undetermined. Germline-derived CDR1 and CDR2 are SGHRS and YFSETQ. The CDR3 spans 14 residues.

The V and J genes are TRBV7-3 and TRBJ2-2, with 7 bases matching TRBD2. V was clipped by 1 base and J by 6 bases; unmatched bases: 5. The CDR3 spans 15 residues. Germline V gene sequence: CDR1 SGHTA, CDR2 FQGTGA. Here the CDR3 DNA reads TGTGCCAGCAGCTTAATGGTTGGACTAGCCGGGGAGCTGTTTTTT. It yields the protein CASSLMVGLAGELFF.

This sequence joins TRBV27 and TRBJ1-2, with TRBD1 matching over 9 bases. The CDR3 is 14 amino acids. CDR1 is MNHEY and CDR2 is SMNVEV in the germline V gene (reference sequence). The junction had 7 bases not matched to a gene; V was cut back by 4 bases and J by 7 bases. CDR3 sequence (DNA): TGTGCCAGCAGTTCCACGGGACAGGGCACTGGCTACACCTTC. Translating gives CASSSTGQGTGYTF.